The clone carrying this T cell receptor beta chain appeared many times. Its target is unknown. These data belong to a study of T-cell reconstitution after alpha-beta-depleted transplantation in children. Study-wide points: The study traced high day-60 TCRbeta diversity in some patients to surviving recipient T cells and thymic progenitors. At one year after transplant, newly produced T cells mostly accounted for T-cell counts and diversity. The origin of alpha-beta T cells about two months after transplant was reportedly several hundred expanded graft clones.

CDR1 MDHEN and CDR2 SYDVKM come from the germline V gene. The V and J ends lost 3 bases and 6 bases respectively, with 17 bases between them. The CDR3 contains 15 residues. The library targeted TCRbeta and was prepared with unique molecular identifiers. TCRdb independently ran MiXCR on the PCR reads; one entry per CDR3 protein. Of about 150,000 distinct CDR3 sequences in the sample, approximately 10% were seen once. The sequences come from PBMCs, collected before TCRalphabeta/CD19-depleted stem cell transplant. The chain carries TRBV28 and TRBJ1-1, with a weak D call TRBD1 (6 bases). This clonotype was obtained from a boy aged 2 to 9 with acute myeloid leukemia, due to receive a stem cell transplant. Here the CDR3 reads CASSLPQGNGAEAFF. In DNA form, the CDR3 reads TGTGCCAGCAGTTTGCCCCAGGGGAATGGCGCTGAAGCTTTCTTT.